The clone carrying this TCR beta chain has more than one count but fewer than ten. This record comes from a study of T-cell reconstitution after alpha-beta-depleted transplantation in children. Unique molecular identifiers were built into the TCRbeta library. TCRdb reprocessed the PCR reads via MiXCR and lists one record per CDR3 protein. Among some 200,000 distinct CDR3 sequences listed, 14% to 15% were seen once. The specimen was PBMCs from the stem cell graft donor, collected from the stem cell graft. The clonotype comes from a human donor who donated a stem cell graft to a child with acute lymphoblastic leukemia.

The CDR3 is CSVTSGRGGDTEAFF. In DNA form, the CDR3 reads TGCAGCGTGACCTCCGGGAGAGGGGGGGACACTGAAGCTTTCTTT. The chain links TRBV29-1 to TRBJ1-1, with D possibly being TRBD1 (6 bases). V was clipped by 6 bases and J by 3 bases, with 20 bases between them. Germline values: CDR1 SQVTM, CDR2 ANQGSEA. The CDR3 extends over 15 amino acids.